The 8 T cell receptor beta chains reported below all come from one sample, sequenced in a study of blood T cell repertoires in COVID-19. Measured with immunoSEQ multiplex PCR; TCRdb has only the in-frame clones, and not every one. The sample has tens of thousands of clones, 88% seen once. Sequencing was performed on peripheral blood. All receptors derive from a human donor in a cohort sampled during active COVID-19.

The chain links TRBV5-8 to TRBJ2-4; D is possibly TRBD1 (5 bases). Germline V gives CDR1 SGHTS, CDR2 YDEGEE. The CDR3 runs 16 residues. With 0 bases removed from V and 2 bases from J, the gap between germline ends came to 12 bases. CDR3 amino acids: CASSLVGDPTKNIQYF. The CDR3, as DNA: TGTGCCAGCAGCTTGGTAGGGGATCCGACCAAAAACATTCAGTACTTC.

V is TRBV5-6 and J is TRBJ2-7; 15 bases are shared with TRBD2. Trimming at V came to 5 bases and at J to 2 bases, leaving 5 bases not matched to a gene. Looked up from germline, CDR1 is SGHDT and CDR2 is YYEEEE. The CDR3 has 16 residues. Here the CDR3 DNA reads TGTGCCAGCAGGGGACTAGCGGGAGGTAGCACCTACGAGCAGTACTTC. This codes for CASRGLAGGSTYEQYF.

The chain has TRBV11-2 and TRBJ1-5; possibly TRBD1 for D (6 bases). Deletions cut 0 bases from V and 5 bases from J, with 17 bases between. There are 17 residues in the CDR3. CDR1 is SGHAT, CDR2 FQNNGV, per germline. CDR3: CASSLDSLGGSHQPQHF. The CDR3 bases are TGTGCCAGCAGCTTAGACAGTTTAGGGGGTTCACATCAGCCCCAGCATTTT.

The chain joins TRBV10-2 to TRBJ1-5, with TRBD1 identical over 9 bases. V shed 0 bases, J shed 4 bases, and the junction held 7 bases outside the gene matches. The CDR3 length is 17 residues. The V gene's germline CDR1 is WSHSY and CDR2 SAAADI. The CDR3: CASSESGGTGRNQPQHF. CDR3 DNA: TGCGCCAGCAGTGAGTCGGGAGGGACAGGGAGGAATCAGCCCCAGCATTTT.

The V and J genes are TRBV6-6 and TRBJ1-2; 10 bases fit TRBD1. There are 19 residues in the CDR3. Germline V gene sequence: CDR1 MNHNY, CDR2 SVGAGI (reference sequence). V trimming: 5 bases; J trimming: 1 base; junction bases outside the gene matches: 16. Here the CDR3 DNA reads TGTGCCAGCAGTCCACCCACGATTGACAGGGGGCTTCTTAACTATGGCTACACCTTC. Residues: CASSPPTIDRGLLNYGYTF.

The chain has TRBV6-5 and TRBJ2-3; the D gene is possibly TRBD2 (6 bases). Germline CDR1 is MNHEY and CDR2 is SVGAGI. The CDR3 extends over 15 amino acids. V was trimmed by 6 bases and J by 0 bases, leaving 13 bases between them. The CDR3 region is CASRMGGSSTDTQYF. As DNA, the CDR3 is TGTGCCAGCAGGATGGGGGGATCTAGCACAGATACGCAGTATTTT.

The chain is built from TRBV19 and TRBJ2-1, with D possibly TRBD2 on 5 matching bases. Germline-derived CDR1 and CDR2 are LNHDA and SQIVND (reference sequence). There are 13 residues in the CDR3. V lost 7 bases to trimming and J lost 8 bases, with 15 bases between them. The chain's CDR3 is CASTPRDTDEQFF. The CDR3 coding sequence is TGTGCCAGTACCCCCCGGGATACCGATGAGCAGTTCTTC.

The V and J genes are TRBV18 and TRBJ2-5, with 7 bases that match TRBD2. The CDR3 consists of 12 residues. Germline values: CDR1 KGHSH, CDR2 LQKENI. J gave up 9 bases and V 3 bases, and 4 bases lay outside the gene matches. This chain's CDR3 is CASSPGREAQYF. CDR3 coding DNA: TGTGCCAGCTCACCGGGACGGGAGGCCCAGTACTTC. Supplemented by reference TRBV18 and TRBJ2-5, the full variable domain reads NAGVMQNPRHLVRRRGQEARLRCSPMKGHSHVYWYRQLPEEGLKFMVYLQKENIIDESGMPKERFSAEFPKEGPSILRIQQVVRGDSAAYFCASSPGREAQYFGPGTRLLVL.